The T cell receptor beta chain under discussion was sequenced for a study of blood T cell repertoires in COVID-19. Study as a whole: Material from acute and convalescent COVID-19 was sourced from the United States, Italy and Spain.

J was trimmed by 6 bases and V by 2 bases; bases with no gene match: 9. CDR3 length: 15 amino acids. The germline V gene has CDR1 SGHNT and CDR2 YYREEE (reference sequence). In the source study's methods: By means of reference gene primer amplification, nucleated cell counts were estimated. Sequencing was performed with immunoSEQ multiplex PCR; in TCRdb, only in-frame clones are kept and a portion is missing. For V, J and clone size, that table is used; D and trimming come from the DNA. The data show 95,000 to 150,000 clones, around 80% seen once. The TCR sequence derives from a man in his 60s with active or convalescent COVID-19. The chain has TRBV5-4 and TRBJ2-7; 9 nucleotides agree with TRBD1. The sample consisted of peripheral blood. CDR3 sequence (DNA): TGTGCCAGCAGCTTTACCGGGACAGGGTCGGGCGAGCAGTACTTC. This gives the protein CASSFTGTGSGEQYF.